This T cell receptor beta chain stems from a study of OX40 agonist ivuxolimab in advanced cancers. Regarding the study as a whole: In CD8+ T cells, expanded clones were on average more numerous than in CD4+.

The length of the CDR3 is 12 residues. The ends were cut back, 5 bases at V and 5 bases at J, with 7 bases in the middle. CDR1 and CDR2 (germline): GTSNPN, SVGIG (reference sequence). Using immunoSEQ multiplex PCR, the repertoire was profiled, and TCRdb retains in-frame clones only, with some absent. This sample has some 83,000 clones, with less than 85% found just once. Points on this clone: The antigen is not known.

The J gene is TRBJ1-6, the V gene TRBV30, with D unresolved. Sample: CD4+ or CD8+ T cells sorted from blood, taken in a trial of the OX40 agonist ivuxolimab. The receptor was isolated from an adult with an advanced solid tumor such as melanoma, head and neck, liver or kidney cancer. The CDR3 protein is CAWGLNNSPLHF. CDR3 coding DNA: TGTGCCTGGGGGTTAAATAATTCACCCCTCCACTTT. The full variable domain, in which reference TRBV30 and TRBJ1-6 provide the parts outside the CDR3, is SQTIHQWPATLVQPVGSPLSLECTVEGTSNPNLYWYRQAAGRGLQLLFYSVGIGQISSEVPQNLSASRPQDRQFILSSKKLLLSDSGFYLCAWGLNNSPLHFGNGTRLTVT.